This TCR beta chain was recovered during a study of blood T cell repertoires in COVID-19. Study as a whole: Donors in the United States, Italy and Spain gave samples during acute or convalescent COVID-19. In each case, the material was cDNA or gDNA derived from T cells, B-cell-depleted T cells, or PBMCs.

CDR3 length: 15 amino acids. The V gene end was trimmed by 5 bases and the J gene end by 8 bases; junction bases not matched to a gene: 10. Germline CDR1 SGHRS, CDR2 YFSETQ. Original processing notes: The assay estimated nucleated cells by amplifying reference gene primers. Profiled with immunoSEQ multiplex PCR; TCRdb holds only in-frame clones, not every one. V and J calls plus clone size are reproduced from that table; the DNA served to infer D and trimming. This table has some 280,000 clones, approximately 91% appearing once. The chain is built from TRBV5-1 and TRBJ2-1; 10 bases are a match to TRBD1. This TCR was sampled from a woman aged 55-70 years with acute or convalescent COVID-19. The sample consisted of peripheral blood. In DNA form, the CDR3 reads TGCGCCAGCAGAGACAGGGGGCATGATGTGGATGAGCAGTTCTTC. This codes for CASRDRGHDVDEQFF.